A single sample is the source of the 13 T cell receptor beta chains below, sequenced in a study of CXCR3-negative and CXCR3-positive naive CD8 T cells. The study's findings and limits: Comparison of naive cells showed more hydrophobic TRB CDR3s in CXCR3-positive than in CXCR3-negative naive cells.

For these receptors, no antigen is known. All TRB cDNA libraries came from 5' RACE performed with UMI labels. TCRdb reprocessed the 5' RACE reads and keeps a single row for each CDR3 protein, giving no DNA. The sample has approximately 100,000 distinct CDR3 sequences, and its top ten clones hold roughly 0.38%. Sequencing was performed on naive CXCR3+ CD8+ T cells from blood. Subset described: CD45RO-CCR7+CD27+CD95- naive CD8+ T cells expressing CXCR3 (TNR3+). Every receptor here comes from a human donor in good health. Some clones in this sample may be carry-over from other donors' samples.

The gene calls are TRBV29-1 and TRBJ1-5; TCRdb reports TRBD1, a call that lacks DNA to check it against. The CDR3 covers 13 residues. Germline V gives CDR1 SQVTM, CDR2 ANQGSEA. CDR3 protein: CSAMAGSDQPQHF.

The rearrangement joins TRBV20-1 to TRBJ2-1; TCRdb calls TRBD2, which cannot be checked without DNA. Germline values: CDR1 DFQATT, CDR2 SNEGSKA (reference sequence). CDR3 size: 14 residues. CDR3 sequence: CSAPGLTYYNEQFF.

The chain employs TRBV5-1 and TRBJ2-7; absent DNA, TCRdb's TRBD1 call cannot be checked. Germline values: CDR1 SGHRS, CDR2 YFSETQ. The CDR3 contains 15 residues. The CDR3 reads CASSLGLGTPYEQYF.

The chain's CDR3 is CSVEGTSTNTGELFF. The chain carries TRBV29-1 and TRBJ2-2; TCRdb calls TRBD2, which cannot be checked without DNA. CDR1 SQVTM and CDR2 ANQGSEA come from the germline V gene. The CDR3 runs 15 residues.

The rearrangement links TRBV7-6 to TRBJ1-1. CDR1 is SGHVS, CDR2 FNYEAQ, per germline. This CDR3 is 15 amino acids long. This chain's CDR3 is CASSLALGRNTGAFF.

The genes are TRBV7-9 and TRBJ1-6; TCRdb's D call, TRBD1, is unchecked because there is no DNA. Germline V CDR1 and CDR2: SEHNR, FQNEAQ (reference sequence). The CDR3 totals 14 residues. The CDR3 loop is CASSFRGGDSPLHF. The whole variable domain, remainder taken from reference TRBV7-9 and TRBJ1-6, is DTGVSQNPRHKITKRGQNVTFRCDPISEHNRLYWYRQTLGQGPEFLTYFQNEAQLEKSRLLSDRFSAERPKGSFSTLEIQRTEQGDSAMYLCASSFRGGDSPLHFGNGTRLTVT.

The CDR3 protein is CASSFRERASLGGYTF. The rearrangement joins TRBV6-5 to TRBJ1-2; absent DNA, TCRdb's TRBD1 call cannot be checked. The CDR3 is 16 residues long. Per the germline V gene, CDR1 is MNHEY and CDR2 is SVGAGI.

The V and J genes are TRBV19 and TRBJ2-2. CDR3 size: 13 residues. CDR1 LNHDA and CDR2 SQIVND come from the germline V gene (reference sequence). The CDR3 region is CASSLANTGELFF.

The chain combines TRBV5-1 with TRBJ2-7. The germline CDR1 and CDR2 sequences are SGHRS and YFSETQ. There are 13 residues in the CDR3. This chain's CDR3 is CASSLPENWEQYF.

This chain joins TRBV7-2 and TRBJ1-2; TCRdb returns TRBD1, unconfirmable since there is no DNA. The CDR3 has 14 amino acids. Germline CDR1 SGHTA, CDR2 FQGNSA. The chain's CDR3 is CASSVYGTTYGYTF.

CDR3 protein: CAGRPKGQVSYEQYF. The chain combines TRBV7-9 with TRBJ2-7; TCRdb returns TRBD1, unconfirmable since there is no DNA. Germline CDR1 is SEHNR and CDR2 is FQNEAQ (reference sequence). The CDR3 runs 15 residues.

The rearrangement uses TRBV10-2 and TRBJ1-2; TCRdb picks TRBD1, but there is no DNA to check that call. The CDR3 totals 16 residues. Germline V lookup: CDR1 WSHSY, CDR2 SAAADI. This CDR3 is CASSESWAASNYGYTF.

The CDR3 region is CASRDYRAGELFF. This rearrangement joins TRBV10-2 to TRBJ2-2. Germline loops: CDR1 WSHSY, CDR2 SAAADI. The CDR3 spans 13 residues.